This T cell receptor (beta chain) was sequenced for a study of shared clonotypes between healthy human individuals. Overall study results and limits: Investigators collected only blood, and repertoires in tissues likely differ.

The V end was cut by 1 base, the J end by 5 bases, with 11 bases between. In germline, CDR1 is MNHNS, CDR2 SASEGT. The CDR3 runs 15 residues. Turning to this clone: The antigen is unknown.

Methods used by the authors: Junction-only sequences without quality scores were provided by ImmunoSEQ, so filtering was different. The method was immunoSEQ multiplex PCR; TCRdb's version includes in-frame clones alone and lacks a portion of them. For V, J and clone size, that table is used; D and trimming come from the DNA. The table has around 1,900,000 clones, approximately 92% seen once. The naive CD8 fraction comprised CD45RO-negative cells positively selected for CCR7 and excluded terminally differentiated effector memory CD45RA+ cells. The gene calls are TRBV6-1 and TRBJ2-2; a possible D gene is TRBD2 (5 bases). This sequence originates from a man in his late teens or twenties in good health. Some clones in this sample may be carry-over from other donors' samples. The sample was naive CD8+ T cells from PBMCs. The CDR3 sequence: CASSEVWERTGELFF. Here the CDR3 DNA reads TGTGCCAGCAGTGAAGTCTGGGAGAGGACCGGGGAGCTGTTTTTT.